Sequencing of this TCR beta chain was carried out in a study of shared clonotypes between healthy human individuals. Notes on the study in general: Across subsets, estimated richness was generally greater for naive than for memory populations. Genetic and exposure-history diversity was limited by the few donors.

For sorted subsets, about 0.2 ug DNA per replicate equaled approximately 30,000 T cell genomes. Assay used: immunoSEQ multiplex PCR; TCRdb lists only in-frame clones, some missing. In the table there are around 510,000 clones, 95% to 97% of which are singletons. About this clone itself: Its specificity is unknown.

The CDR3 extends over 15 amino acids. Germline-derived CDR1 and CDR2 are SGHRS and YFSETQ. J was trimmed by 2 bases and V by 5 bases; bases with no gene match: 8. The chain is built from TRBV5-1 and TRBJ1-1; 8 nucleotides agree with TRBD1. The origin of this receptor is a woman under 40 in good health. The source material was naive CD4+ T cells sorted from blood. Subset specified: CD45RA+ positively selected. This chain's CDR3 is CASRPGTGYNTEAFF. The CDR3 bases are TGCGCCAGCAGACCCGGGACAGGTTACAACACTGAAGCTTTCTTT. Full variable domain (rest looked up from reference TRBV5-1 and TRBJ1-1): KAGVTQTPRYLIKTRGQQVTLSCSPISGHRSVSWYQQTPGQGLQFLFEYFSETQRNKGNFPGRFSGRQFSNSRSEMNVSTLELGDSALYLCASRPGTGYNTEAFFGQGTRLTVV.